These T cell receptor beta chains were read from a single sample in a study of T cell responses to AZD1222 COVID-19 vaccine. Sequencing used immunoSEQ multiplex PCR; TCRdb keeps in-frame clones, though not all of them. Of around 100,000 clones in the sample, roughly 80% were seen once. Specimen: peripheral blood, collected on day 0 of AZD1222 vaccination. The receptor set was obtained from an adult in good health. Both conserved end residues are part of each CDR3. Fields, in order: CDR3 DNA, CDR3 protein, D gene, J gene, clone size, V gene. D genes are given only for firm matches. Only part of the rows carry a size: once, few, many, or a class if the clone is expanded.

CDR3 DNA: TGTGCCAGCAGGCTCGGACGGGATAATTCACCCCTCCACTTT
CDR3 protein: CASRLGRDNSPLHF
D gene: NA
J gene: TRBJ1-6
clone size: NA
V gene: TRBV6-5

CDR3 DNA: TGTGCCAGCAGGGGACTCGTCAACACCGGGGAGCTGTTTTTT
CDR3 protein: CASRGLVNTGELFF
D gene: NA
J gene: TRBJ2-2
clone size: NA
V gene: TRBV27

CDR3 DNA: TGTGCCAGCAGATCAACAGGGGGGCAGCCCCAGCATTTT
CDR3 protein: CASRSTGGQPQHF
D gene: TRBD1
J gene: TRBJ1-5
clone size: NA
V gene: TRBV28

CDR3 DNA: TGTGCCAGCAGCTTTTTTGAGGGAGATACGCAGTATTTT
CDR3 protein: CASSFFEGDTQYF
D gene: NA
J gene: TRBJ2-3
clone size: NA
V gene: TRBV5-4

CDR3 DNA: TGTGCCAGCTCACCACCGGAAGCGGGTAACACAGATACGCAGTATTTT
CDR3 protein: CASSPPEAGNTDTQYF
D gene: NA
J gene: TRBJ2-3
clone size: NA
V gene: TRBV18

CDR3 DNA: TGTGCCACCAGCGAGGGTGCGGGACCCCCCCGTAGCACAGATACGCAGTATTTT
CDR3 protein: CATSEGAGPPRSTDTQYF
D gene: NA
J gene: TRBJ2-3
clone size: NA
V gene: TRBV24-1

CDR3 DNA: TGTGCCAGCAGCTTGGCGGGAGGGCCGACCCGGGGTACGCAGTATTTT
CDR3 protein: CASSLAGGPTRGTQYF
D gene: TRBD2
J gene: TRBJ2-3
clone size: few
V gene: TRBV7-9

CDR3 DNA: TGTGCCAGCAGCTTAGAGGTGGGGACCCTCCACTTT
CDR3 protein: CASSLEVGTLHF
D gene: NA
J gene: TRBJ1-6
clone size: NA
V gene: TRBV7-9

CDR3 DNA: TGCAGCGCCTTAAGCGGGGGGAGCTCCTACAATGAGCAGTTCTTC
CDR3 protein: CSALSGGSSYNEQFF
D gene: TRBD2
J gene: TRBJ2-1
clone size: few
V gene: TRBV29-1

CDR3 DNA: TGTGCCAGCAGCTTAGGAGGGGCGGGCTATGGCTACACCTTC
CDR3 protein: CASSLGGAGYGYTF
D gene: NA
J gene: TRBJ1-2
clone size: NA
V gene: TRBV7-9

CDR3 DNA: TGTGCCAGTGGGGAAAGCTCCTACGAGCAGTACTTC
CDR3 protein: CASGESSYEQYF
D gene: NA
J gene: TRBJ2-7
clone size: NA
V gene: TRBV2

CDR3 DNA: TGTGCCAGCAGCCCACAGGGCCCCTCTGGAAACACCATATATTTT
CDR3 protein: CASSPQGPSGNTIYF
D gene: NA
J gene: TRBJ1-3
clone size: NA
V gene: TRBV6-5

CDR3 DNA: TGCGCCAGCAGCTTGGAACGGGAGAGCACAGATACGCAGTATTTT
CDR3 protein: CASSLERESTDTQYF
D gene: NA
J gene: TRBJ2-3
clone size: NA
V gene: TRBV5-1

CDR3 DNA: TGTGCCAGTAGCGTGATAAGGCAGGCGGGTAACTATGGCTACACCTTC
CDR3 protein: CASSVIRQAGNYGYTF
D gene: NA
J gene: TRBJ1-2
clone size: NA
V gene: TRBV19

CDR3 DNA: TGTGCCAGCAGCTCGACACCCGCAACTAATGAAAAACTGTTTTTT
CDR3 protein: CASSSTPATNEKLFF
D gene: NA
J gene: TRBJ1-4
clone size: NA
V gene: TRBV7-9

CDR3 DNA: TGTGCCGGGGCGTCGAACTATGGCTACACCTTC
CDR3 protein: CAGASNYGYTF
D gene: NA
J gene: TRBJ1-2
clone size: few
V gene: TRBV11-2

CDR3 DNA: TGTGCCAGTAGTATTTGGACGGCGGACACTGAAGCTTTCTTT
CDR3 protein: CASSIWTADTEAFF
D gene: NA
J gene: TRBJ1-1
clone size: NA
V gene: TRBV19

CDR3 DNA: TGTGCCAGCAGTTACTCGCTCGGGGGCTGGGAGACCCAGTACTTC
CDR3 protein: CASSYSLGGWETQYF
D gene: NA
J gene: TRBJ2-5
clone size: NA
V gene: TRBV6-2/TRBV6-3

CDR3 DNA: TGTGCCAGCAGTTACTTTGGACAGGGAGACTCACCCCTCCACTTT
CDR3 protein: CASSYFGQGDSPLHF
D gene: TRBD1
J gene: TRBJ1-6
clone size: NA
V gene: TRBV6-5

CDR3 DNA: TGTGCCAGCAGTGAATCTCTGAGGGCGGGAACTTTAAAGAGCTCCTACAATGAGCAGTTCTTC
CDR3 protein: CASSESLRAGTLKSSYNEQFF
D gene: NA
J gene: TRBJ2-1
clone size: NA
V gene: TRBV6-1

CDR3 DNA: TGCGCCAGCAGCTTGGTGTCTAGCGGGGTTGTCTACAATGAGCAGTTCTTC
CDR3 protein: CASSLVSSGVVYNEQFF
D gene: TRBD2
J gene: TRBJ2-1
clone size: few
V gene: TRBV5-1

CDR3 DNA: TGTGCCAGCAGCTTAGGTCACGGGACCGCCTTCGGCTACACCTTC
CDR3 protein: CASSLGHGTAFGYTF
D gene: NA
J gene: TRBJ1-2
clone size: NA
V gene: TRBV7-9

CDR3 DNA: TGTGCCAGCTCACCCGGACAGTCAGGCTACGAGCAGTACTTC
CDR3 protein: CASSPGQSGYEQYF
D gene: NA
J gene: TRBJ2-7
clone size: few
V gene: TRBV18

CDR3 DNA: TGTGCCAGCAGCACCCGACAGGGGTGGAAAGGCTACACCTTC
CDR3 protein: CASSTRQGWKGYTF
D gene: TRBD1
J gene: TRBJ1-2
clone size: NA
V gene: TRBV7-9

CDR3 DNA: TGTGCCAGCAGCCCCCCTCGGGCGGGAATCCAAGAGACCCAGTACTTC
CDR3 protein: CASSPPRAGIQETQYF
D gene: NA
J gene: TRBJ2-5
clone size: NA
V gene: TRBV14

CDR3 DNA: TGTGCCAGCTCAGTATTCCCCCCTCCGAATGAAAAACTGTTTTTT
CDR3 protein: CASSVFPPPNEKLFF
D gene: NA
J gene: TRBJ1-4
clone size: NA
V gene: TRBV18

CDR3 DNA: TGTGCCAGCAGTCCCCCGGGGGCGTGGGAGACCCAGTACTTC
CDR3 protein: CASSPPGAWETQYF
D gene: NA
J gene: TRBJ2-5
clone size: NA
V gene: TRBV28

CDR3 DNA: TGTGCCAGCAGCAACCGGGCTCCGCTCTCTGGAAACACCATATATTTT
CDR3 protein: CASSNRAPLSGNTIYF
D gene: NA
J gene: TRBJ1-3
clone size: few
V gene: TRBV9

CDR3 DNA: TGTGCCTGGAGTCTTAACGGGGGGTACGAGCAGTACTTC
CDR3 protein: CAWSLNGGYEQYF
D gene: TRBD2
J gene: TRBJ2-7
clone size: NA
V gene: TRBV30

CDR3 DNA: TGTGCCTGGGTCGGGGGTCCCTACAATGAGCAGTTCTTC
CDR3 protein: CAWVGGPYNEQFF
D gene: NA
J gene: TRBJ2-1
clone size: NA
V gene: TRBV30

CDR3 DNA: TGCAGCTTCCTGAGGACTGAAGCTTTCTTT
CDR3 protein: CSFLRTEAFF
D gene: NA
J gene: TRBJ1-1
clone size: NA
V gene: TRBV29-1

CDR3 DNA: TGTGCCAGCAGCCCCGGACAGGGGGGCGGCACCGGGGAGCTGTTTTTT
CDR3 protein: CASSPGQGGGTGELFF
D gene: TRBD1
J gene: TRBJ2-2
clone size: NA
V gene: TRBV11-3

CDR3 DNA: TGTGCCAGCAGCGGGTGGTCCTATAATTCACCCCTCCACTTT
CDR3 protein: CASSGWSYNSPLHF
D gene: NA
J gene: TRBJ1-6
clone size: NA
V gene: TRBV5-8

CDR3 DNA: TGTGCCAGCAGCTTAGGGTGGTCTGGAAACACCATATATTTT
CDR3 protein: CASSLGWSGNTIYF
D gene: NA
J gene: TRBJ1-3
clone size: few
V gene: TRBV11-2

CDR3 DNA: TGTGCCAGCAGTTCTCCGGAGGGGGACAGGGGGGATGGCTACACCTTC
CDR3 protein: CASSSPEGDRGDGYTF
D gene: TRBD1
J gene: TRBJ1-2
clone size: NA
V gene: TRBV28